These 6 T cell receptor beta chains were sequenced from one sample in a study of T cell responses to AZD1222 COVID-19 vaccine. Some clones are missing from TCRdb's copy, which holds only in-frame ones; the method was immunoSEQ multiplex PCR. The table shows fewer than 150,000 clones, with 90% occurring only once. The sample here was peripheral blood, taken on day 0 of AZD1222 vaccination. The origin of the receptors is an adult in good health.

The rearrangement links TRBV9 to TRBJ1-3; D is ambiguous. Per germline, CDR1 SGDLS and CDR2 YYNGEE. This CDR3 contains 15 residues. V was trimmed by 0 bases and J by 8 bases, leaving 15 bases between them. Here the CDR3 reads CASSVASGPGDTIYF. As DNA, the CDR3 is TGTGCCAGCAGCGTAGCTTCCGGACCCGGAGACACCATATATTTT.

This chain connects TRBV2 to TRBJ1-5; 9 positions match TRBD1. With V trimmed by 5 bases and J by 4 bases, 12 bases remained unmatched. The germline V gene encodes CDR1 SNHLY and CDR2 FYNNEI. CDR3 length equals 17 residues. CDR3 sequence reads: CASSRTGEGGQNQPQHF. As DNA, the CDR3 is TGTGCCAGCAGTCGGACAGGGGAGGGGGGTCAAAATCAGCCCCAGCATTTT.

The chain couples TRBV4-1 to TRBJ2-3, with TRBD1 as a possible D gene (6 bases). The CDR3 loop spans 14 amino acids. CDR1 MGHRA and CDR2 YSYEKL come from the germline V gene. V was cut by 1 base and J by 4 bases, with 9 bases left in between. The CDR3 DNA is TGCGCCAGCAGCCAAGCCAGGGGCGCAGATACGCAGTATTTT. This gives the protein CASSQARGADTQYF.

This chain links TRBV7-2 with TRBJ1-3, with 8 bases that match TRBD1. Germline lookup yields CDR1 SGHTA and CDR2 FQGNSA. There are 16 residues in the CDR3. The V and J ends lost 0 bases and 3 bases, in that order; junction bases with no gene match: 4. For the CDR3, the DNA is TGTGCCAGCAGCTTAGCGACCGGGACAGGTGGAAACACCATATATTTT. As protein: CASSLATGTGGNTIYF.

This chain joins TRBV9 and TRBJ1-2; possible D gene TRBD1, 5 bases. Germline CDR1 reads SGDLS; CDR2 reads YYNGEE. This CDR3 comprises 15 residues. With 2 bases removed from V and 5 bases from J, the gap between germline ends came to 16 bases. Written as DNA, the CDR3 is TGTGCCAGCAGCGTGGACACCGGGTCAGCATATGGCTACACCTTC. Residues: CASSVDTGSAYGYTF.

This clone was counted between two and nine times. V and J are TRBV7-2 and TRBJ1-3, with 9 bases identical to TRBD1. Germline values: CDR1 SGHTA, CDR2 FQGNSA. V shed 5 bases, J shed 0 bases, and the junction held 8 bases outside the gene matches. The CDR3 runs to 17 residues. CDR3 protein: CASSARQGVFSGNTIYF. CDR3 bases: TGTGCCAGCAGCGCGCGACAGGGGGTCTTCTCTGGAAACACCATATATTTT.